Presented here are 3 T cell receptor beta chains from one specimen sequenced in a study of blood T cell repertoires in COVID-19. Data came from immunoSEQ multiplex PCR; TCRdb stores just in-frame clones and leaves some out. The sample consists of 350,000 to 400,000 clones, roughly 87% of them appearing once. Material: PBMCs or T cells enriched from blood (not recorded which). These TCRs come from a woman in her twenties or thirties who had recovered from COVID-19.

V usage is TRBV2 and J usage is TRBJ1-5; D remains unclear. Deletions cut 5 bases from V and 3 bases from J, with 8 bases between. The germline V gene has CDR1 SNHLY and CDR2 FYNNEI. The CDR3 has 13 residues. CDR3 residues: CASSRVFNQPQHF. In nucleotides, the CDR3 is TGTGCCAGCAGTCGGGTGTTCAATCAGCCCCAGCATTTT. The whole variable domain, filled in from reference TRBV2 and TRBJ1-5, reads EPEVTQTPSHQVTQMGQEVILRCVPISNHLYFYWYRQILGQKVEFLVSFYNNEISEKSEIFDDQFSVERPDGSNFTLKIRSTKLEDSAMYFCASSRVFNQPQHFGDGTRLSIL.

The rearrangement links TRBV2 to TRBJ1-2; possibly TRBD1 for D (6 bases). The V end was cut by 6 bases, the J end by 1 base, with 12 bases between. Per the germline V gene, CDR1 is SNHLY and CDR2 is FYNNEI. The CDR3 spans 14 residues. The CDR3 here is CASSPGTLNYGYTF. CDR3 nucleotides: TGTGCCAGCAGCCCCGGGACACTTAACTATGGCTACACCTTC. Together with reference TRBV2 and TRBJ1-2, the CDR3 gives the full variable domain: EPEVTQTPSHQVTQMGQEVILRCVPISNHLYFYWYRQILGQKVEFLVSFYNNEISEKSEIFDDQFSVERPDGSNFTLKIRSTKLEDSAMYFCASSPGTLNYGYTFGSGTRLTVV.

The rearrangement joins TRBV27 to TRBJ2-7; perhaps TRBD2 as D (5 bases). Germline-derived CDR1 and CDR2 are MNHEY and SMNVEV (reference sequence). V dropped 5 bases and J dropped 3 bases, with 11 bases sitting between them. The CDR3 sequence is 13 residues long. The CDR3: CASSPNRGYEQYF. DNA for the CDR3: TGTGCCAGCAGTCCCAACCGGGGCTACGAGCAGTACTTC.